This entry features one T cell receptor (beta chain) sequence. Per the authors' pipeline: Amplification with reference gene primers provided the estimates of nucleated cell counts. Sequencing used immunoSEQ multiplex PCR; TCRdb keeps in-frame clones, though not all of them. That table is the source of V, J and clone size, and D and trimming were worked out from the DNA. This repertoire shows around 200,000 clones, 86% found once; its top ten account for around 5.7%. These data originate in a study of blood T cell repertoires in COVID-19. As for the study in general: T cells, B-cell-depleted T cells, or PBMCs provided the cDNA or gDNA that served as material.

Everyone who took part was about 18 to 89 years old, and they came from about 25 US areas. Participant-given clinical history determined each cohort assignment. The source material was PBMCs or T cells enriched from blood (not recorded which). This TCR came from a man aged 35 to 55 with acute COVID-19.

CDR3 DNA: TGTGCCAGCAGCTTACTTGGGGCCACGAGCTCCTACAATGAGCAGTTCTTC. Its translation is CASSLLGATSSYNEQFF. The chain uses TRBV7-2 and TRBJ2-1, with TRBD1 as a possible D gene (5 bases). Germline V gene data show CDR1 as SGHTA and CDR2 as FQGNSA. Trimming took 2 bases from V and 0 from J, leaving 14 bases between them. The CDR3 extends over 17 amino acids.